The rows below give T cell receptor beta chains drawn from one sample of a study of read filtering for tumor transcriptome and immune sequencing. TCRdb ran MiXCR on the reads and lists one entry per CDR3 protein. The repertoire holds 39,000 or so distinct CDR3 sequences, about an eighth seen once, with approximately 31% in the top ten. Material for sequencing was a population of CD138-negative cells sorted from bone marrow. Source of these receptors: a donor over 35 with multiple myeloma. Each CDR3 is given with its conserved first and last residue. Each record gives: J gene, V gene, D gene, clone size, CDR3 DNA, CDR3 protein. The D gene is left open where the match is weak. Not every row has a clone size; where given, it reads once, few, many or a size class.

j_gene: TRBJ2-1; v_gene: TRBV6-5; d_gene: .; abundance: many; CDR3nt: TGTGCCAGCACCGCCGGGACTCGCCCCTACAATGAGCAGTTCTTC; CDR3aa: CASTAGTRPYNEQFF
j_gene: TRBJ2-1; v_gene: TRBV28; d_gene: .; abundance: .; CDR3nt: .; CDR3aa: CASILVSSGGSEQFF
j_gene: TRBJ2-2; v_gene: TRBV19; d_gene: TRBD1; abundance: few; CDR3nt: TGTGCCACTACCGGGACAGAATCCACCGGGGAGCTGTTTTTT; CDR3aa: CATTGTESTGELFF
j_gene: TRBJ2-5; v_gene: TRBV20-1; d_gene: TRBD1; abundance: many; CDR3nt: TGCAGTGCACCCACAGGGGCCAAAGAGACCCAGTACTTC; CDR3aa: CSAPTGAKETQYF
j_gene: TRBJ1-2; v_gene: TRBV6-1; d_gene: .; abundance: many; CDR3nt: TGTGCCAGCAGTGAAGTCGGGGGCGCTGGCTATGGCTACACCTTC; CDR3aa: CASSEVGGAGYGYTF
j_gene: TRBJ2-3; v_gene: TRBV27; d_gene: .; abundance: few; CDR3nt: TGTGCCAGCAGTTTCGTTACCGGGGGCGCAGATACGCAGTATTTT; CDR3aa: CASSFVTGGADTQYF
j_gene: TRBJ2-7; v_gene: TRBV20-1; d_gene: TRBD2; abundance: .; CDR3nt: TGCGGTGCCTGGACTAGCGGGAGTCCCGCTTACGAGCAGTACTTC; CDR3aa: CGAWTSGSPAYEQYF
j_gene: TRBJ2-1; v_gene: TRBV12-3/TRBV12-4; d_gene: TRBD2; abundance: many; CDR3nt: TGTGCCAGCAGTAATGGACTAGCGGGAGAGGGTGAGCAGTTCTTC; CDR3aa: CASSNGLAGEGEQFF
j_gene: TRBJ2-7; v_gene: TRBV25-1; d_gene: .; abundance: .; CDR3nt: TGTGCCACCCAGGGCAGATATACGTGGGAGCAGTACTTC; CDR3aa: CATQGRYTWEQYF
j_gene: TRBJ2-5; v_gene: TRBV29-1; d_gene: TRBD1; abundance: many; CDR3nt: TGCAGCGTTAAGGACAGGGGGCCCCAAGAGACCCAGTACTTC; CDR3aa: CSVKDRGPQETQYF
j_gene: TRBJ1-5; v_gene: TRBV20-1; d_gene: .; abundance: few; CDR3nt: TGCAGTGCTACCGGGGTTAGCAATCAGCCCCAGCATTTT; CDR3aa: CSATGVSNQPQHF
j_gene: TRBJ2-5; v_gene: TRBV14; d_gene: .; abundance: many; CDR3nt: TGTGCCAGCAGCCAAGAGACAGCGGCAGAGACCCAGTACTTC; CDR3aa: CASSQETAAETQYF
j_gene: TRBJ2-7; v_gene: TRBV20-1; d_gene: .; abundance: many; CDR3nt: TGCAGTGCTAGAGATGTTCGGCAGGACTACGAGCAGTACTTC; CDR3aa: CSARDVRQDYEQYF
j_gene: TRBJ2-1; v_gene: TRBV7-9; d_gene: .; abundance: many; CDR3nt: TGTGCCAGCAGCTTAGACAGCCCCACCTACAATGAGCAGTTCTTC; CDR3aa: CASSLDSPTYNEQFF
j_gene: TRBJ1-5; v_gene: TRBV27; d_gene: .; abundance: many; CDR3nt: TGTGCCAGCAGTTTTGACAGTGCTCAGCCCCAGCATTTT; CDR3aa: CASSFDSAQPQHF
j_gene: TRBJ2-1; v_gene: TRBV24-1; d_gene: TRBD1; abundance: .; CDR3nt: TGTGCCACCAGTGAACCCGGACAGGGGTACAATGAGCAGTTCTTC; CDR3aa: CATSEPGQGYNEQFF
j_gene: TRBJ2-3; v_gene: TRBV20-1; d_gene: TRBD2; abundance: many; CDR3nt: TGCAGTGCTAGAGAACTAGCGGTGGAGTATTTT; CDR3aa: CSARELAVEYF
j_gene: TRBJ2-7; v_gene: TRBV19; d_gene: .; abundance: many; CDR3nt: TGTGCCAGTAGCTACACAGGGACTACCTACGAGCAGTACTTC; CDR3aa: CASSYTGTTYEQYF
j_gene: TRBJ2-1; v_gene: TRBV28; d_gene: TRBD2; abundance: .; CDR3nt: TGTGCCTGCATCCCGACTAGCGGCTCCTACAATGAGCAGTTCTTC; CDR3aa: CACIPTSGSYNEQFF
j_gene: TRBJ1-4; v_gene: TRBV20-1; d_gene: .; abundance: many; CDR3nt: TGCAGTGCTAGAGATCGTTCCGGAGGCATCACTAATGAAAAACTGTCTTTT; CDR3aa: CSARDRSGGITNEKLSF
j_gene: TRBJ2-3; v_gene: TRBV28; d_gene: .; abundance: many; CDR3nt: TGTGCCAGCAGTTTCAGGCCAGATACGCAGTATTTT; CDR3aa: CASSFRPDTQYF
j_gene: TRBJ2-4; v_gene: TRBV20-1; d_gene: .; abundance: many; CDR3nt: TGCAGTGCTAGCGGAGGGCTAGCCAAAAACATTCAGTACTTC; CDR3aa: CSASGGLAKNIQYF
j_gene: TRBJ2-1; v_gene: TRBV10-2; d_gene: .; abundance: many; CDR3nt: TGCGCCAGCAGTGAGGAGGGATTGGGCTACAATGAGCAGTTCTTC; CDR3aa: CASSEEGLGYNEQFF
j_gene: TRBJ2-1; v_gene: TRBV25-1; d_gene: .; abundance: many; CDR3nt: TGTGCCAGCAGTGAATATTTGACCAATGAGCAGTTCTTC; CDR3aa: CASSEYLTNEQFF
j_gene: TRBJ2-7; v_gene: TRBV20-1; d_gene: TRBD2; abundance: few; CDR3nt: TGCAGTGCCGGACTAGCGGGAGTTGAGCAGTACTTC; CDR3aa: CSAGLAGVEQYF
j_gene: TRBJ1-6; v_gene: TRBV7-9; d_gene: .; abundance: .; CDR3nt: TGTGCCAGCCTCCAGACCAGTACTGGTTCACCCCTCCACTTT; CDR3aa: CASLQTSTGSPLHF
j_gene: TRBJ1-5; v_gene: TRBV3-1; d_gene: .; abundance: many; CDR3nt: TGTGCCAGCAGCCAAGGGTATAATCAGCCCCAGCATTTT; CDR3aa: CASSQGYNQPQHF
j_gene: TRBJ1-1; v_gene: TRBV6-2/TRBV6-3; d_gene: .; abundance: many; CDR3nt: TGTGCCAGCTGCCTATATGCGGGACAAGAAGCTTTCTTT; CDR3aa: CASCLYAGQEAFF
j_gene: TRBJ1-1; v_gene: TRBV7-2; d_gene: .; abundance: many; CDR3nt: TGTGCCAGCAGCGTCCTCCTGGTAGGGAAGACTGAAGCTTTCTTT; CDR3aa: CASSVLLVGKTEAFF
j_gene: TRBJ2-1; v_gene: TRBV4-3; d_gene: TRBD2; abundance: many; CDR3nt: TGCGCCAGCAGCCCCACTAGCGGGAGGGTCAATGAGCAGTTCTTC; CDR3aa: CASSPTSGRVNEQFF
j_gene: TRBJ1-1; v_gene: TRBV7-3; d_gene: .; abundance: .; CDR3nt: TGTGCCAGCAGCTTAGCAGGGGCCACTGAAGCTTTCTTT; CDR3aa: CASSLAGATEAFF
j_gene: TRBJ2-1; v_gene: TRBV7-2; d_gene: .; abundance: few; CDR3nt: TGTGCCAGCAGCCCGCGTCCTGACAATGAGCAGTTCTTC; CDR3aa: CASSPRPDNEQFF
j_gene: TRBJ2-3; v_gene: TRBV7-2; d_gene: .; abundance: many; CDR3nt: TGTGCCAGCAGCTTCTCTAGCACAGATACGCAGTATTTT; CDR3aa: CASSFSSTDTQYF
j_gene: TRBJ2-7; v_gene: TRBV6-6; d_gene: TRBD2; abundance: few; CDR3nt: TGTGCCAGCAGTTACTCGAGGGCTAGCGGAACCTACGAGCAGTACTTC; CDR3aa: CASSYSRASGTYEQYF
j_gene: TRBJ2-7; v_gene: TRBV6-2/TRBV6-3; d_gene: .; abundance: .; CDR3nt: TGTGCCAGCAGTGACAGGGGAAATCCTAGCGGGAAGAGTAGCAGACACAAGCAGTACTTC; CDR3aa: CASSDRGNPSGKSSRHKQYF
j_gene: TRBJ2-3; v_gene: TRBV27; d_gene: TRBD2; abundance: .; CDR3nt: TGTGCCAGCAGTTCCGGACTAGCGATGAGTACAGATACGCAGTATTTT; CDR3aa: CASSSGLAMSTDTQYF
j_gene: TRBJ2-7; v_gene: TRBV5-1; d_gene: TRBD1; abundance: many; CDR3nt: TGCGCCAGCAGCGCCGGGACAGGGTTTTTCGAGCAGTACTTC; CDR3aa: CASSAGTGFFEQYF
j_gene: TRBJ2-3; v_gene: TRBV5-1; d_gene: .; abundance: many; CDR3nt: TGCGCCAGCAGCGCGACCACAGATACGCAGTATTTT; CDR3aa: CASSATTDTQYF
j_gene: TRBJ2-1; v_gene: TRBV5-1; d_gene: .; abundance: many; CDR3nt: TGCGCCAGCAGGAGGGGGTACAATGAGCAGTTCTTC; CDR3aa: CASRRGYNEQFF
j_gene: TRBJ2-2; v_gene: TRBV6-5; d_gene: TRBD1; abundance: many; CDR3nt: TGTGCCAGCAGTTACCAGGCAGGGGGCGGCGGGGAGCTGTTTTTT; CDR3aa: CASSYQAGGGGELFF
j_gene: TRBJ1-1; v_gene: TRBV5-1; d_gene: .; abundance: many; CDR3nt: TGCGCCAGCAGCTTGGAGTCCTCGGGGCGCAGTGAAGCTTTCTTT; CDR3aa: CASSLESSGRSEAFF
j_gene: TRBJ2-5; v_gene: TRBV7-9; d_gene: .; abundance: few; CDR3nt: TGTGCCAGCAGCTTAACTCGAAGCGGAGGGGAGACCCAGTACTTC; CDR3aa: CASSLTRSGGETQYF
j_gene: TRBJ1-5; v_gene: TRBV20-1; d_gene: TRBD1; abundance: .; CDR3nt: TGCGGTGCTAGAGATGGTGGGACAGGCTACAATCAGCCCCAGCGTTTT; CDR3aa: CGARDGGTGYNQPQRF